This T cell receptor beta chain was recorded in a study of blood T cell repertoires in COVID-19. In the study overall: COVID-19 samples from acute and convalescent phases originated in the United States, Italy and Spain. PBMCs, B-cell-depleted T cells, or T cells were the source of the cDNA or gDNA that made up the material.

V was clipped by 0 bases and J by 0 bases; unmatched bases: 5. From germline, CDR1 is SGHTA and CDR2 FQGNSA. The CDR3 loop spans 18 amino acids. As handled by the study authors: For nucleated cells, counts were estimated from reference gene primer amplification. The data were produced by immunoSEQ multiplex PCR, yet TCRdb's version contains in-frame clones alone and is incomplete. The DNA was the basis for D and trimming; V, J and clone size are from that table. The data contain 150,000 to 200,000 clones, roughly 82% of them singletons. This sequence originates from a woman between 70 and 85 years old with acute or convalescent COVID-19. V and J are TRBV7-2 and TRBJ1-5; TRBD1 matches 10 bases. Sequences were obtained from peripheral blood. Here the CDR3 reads CASSLAGQGIYSNQPQHF. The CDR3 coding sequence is TGTGCCAGCAGCTTAGCGGGACAGGGGATATATAGCAATCAGCCCCAGCATTTT.